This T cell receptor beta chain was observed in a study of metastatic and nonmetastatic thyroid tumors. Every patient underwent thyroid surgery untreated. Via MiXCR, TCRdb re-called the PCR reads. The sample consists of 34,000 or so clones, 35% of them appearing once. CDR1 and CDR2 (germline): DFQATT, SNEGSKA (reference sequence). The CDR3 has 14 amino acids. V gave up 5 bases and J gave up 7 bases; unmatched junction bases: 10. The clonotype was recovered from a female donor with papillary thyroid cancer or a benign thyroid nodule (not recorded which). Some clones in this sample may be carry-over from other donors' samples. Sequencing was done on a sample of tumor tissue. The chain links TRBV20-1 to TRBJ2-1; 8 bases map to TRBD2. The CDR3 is CSAGRLAGTNEQFF. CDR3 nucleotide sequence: TGCAGTGCTGGCCGGCTAGCGGGTACAAATGAGCAGTTCTTC.